The 2 T cell receptor beta chains in this list originate from one sample, sequenced in a study of cytomegalovirus exposure and HLA in healthy donors. A multiplex PCR was run with 60 Vbeta primers and 13 Jbeta primers. The method was immunoSEQ multiplex PCR; TCRdb's version includes in-frame clones alone and lacks a portion of them. There are around 190,000 clones in the sample; around 85% occur only once, and 1.5% to 2% lies in the top ten. Sequenced material: PBMCs. The receptors here all came from a man aged 18-30 years in good health and CMV-seronegative.

The V call is TRBV5-1, the J call TRBJ2-1; TRBD1 is a possible D gene (5 bases). The CDR3 extends over 15 amino acids. CDR1 SGHRS and CDR2 YFSETQ come from the germline V gene. V lost 4 bases and J 7 bases, leaving 18 bases between the germline ends. CDR3 DNA sequence: TGCGCCAGCAGCCCGACAGTACCCCCTGAAAATGAGCAGTTCTTC. Translation: CASSPTVPPENEQFF. Combining the CDR3 with reference TRBV5-1 and TRBJ2-1 gives the whole variable domain KAGVTQTPRYLIKTRGQQVTLSCSPISGHRSVSWYQQTPGQGLQFLFEYFSETQRNKGNFPGRFSGRQFSNSRSEMNVSTLELGDSALYLCASSPTVPPENEQFFGPGTRLTVL.

This chain uses TRBV10-3 with TRBJ2-5, with TRBD2 matching 13 bases. This CDR3 contains 15 residues. The germline gives CDR1 ENHRY, CDR2 SYGVKD. The junction had 6 bases not matched to a gene; V was cut back by 6 bases and J by 5 bases. The CDR3: CAISWTSGGSETQYF. In DNA, the CDR3 is TGTGCCATCAGCTGGACTAGCGGGGGTTCGGAGACCCAGTACTTC.